The present TCR gamma chain was sequenced within a study of γδ T cells in repeated Plasmodium falciparum infection. Study in general: The natural-infection arm compared Malian children under seasonal malaria with matched Australian children. Samples were taken at baseline, before some infections, and 21 days after each. The study, taken as a whole, reports: Vdelta2-negative gammadelta repertoires, largely Vdelta1+, seemingly showed infection-driven waves of new clonal selection. Compared with Australian children, Malian Vdelta2-negative repertoires seemed more clonal, less diverse, less shared.

The CDR3 length is 18 residues. Germline CDR1 is GITISATS and CDR2 is ISYDGTV (reference sequence). TCRdb ran CATT on the multiplex PCR reads. The table lists around 27,000 gamma-chain clones, over 1.3% of them singletons. Gammadelta T cells were flow-sorted from PBMC into Vgamma9/Vdelta2+ and Vdelta2-negative populations for bulk analysis. In this sample, this clone turned up a few times. Its cognate antigen is unknown. This sequence is one base from a far larger clone and is likely a read error. Other DNA variants within this sample encode the same CDR3. This chain uses TRGV9 with TRGJP. Here the J gene was assigned by germline matching of the DNA, as TCRdb has none. The TCR was taken from a pool of human donors (malaria-infected and uninfected, not separated). Sequenced: gamma-delta T cells from blood. As DNA, the CDR3 is TGTGCCTTGTGGGAGGTGCAAGTGGTGGAGTTGGGCAAAAAGATCAAGGTATTT. Translated, it gives CALWEVQVVELGKKIKVF.